This TCR beta chain was identified during a study of T cells of healthy individuals. V was pared by 5 bases and J by 5 bases, with 8 bases of the junction left unmatched. The germline V gene encodes CDR1 SEHNR and CDR2 FQNEAQ (reference sequence). CDR3 length: 15 residues. From the 5' RACE reads, TCRdb called clonotypes with MiXCR, one entry per CDR3 protein. The repertoire holds around 63,000 distinct CDR3 sequences, about a sixth seen once, with around 5.1% in the top ten. The source of this sequence is a human donor in good health. The chain couples TRBV7-9 to TRBJ2-3; 9 nucleotides match TRBD1. CDR3 nucleotide sequence: TGTGCCAGCAGCCCAAGGGACAGGGTCGAAGATACGCAGTATTTT. The encoded protein is CASSPRDRVEDTQYF.